Following are 15 T cell receptor beta chains from one sample sequenced in a study of T cells in Graves' hyperthyroidism and ophthalmopathy. TCR beta CDR3 sequences were amplified from RNA transcripts. First-round RT-PCR with HTBI primers amplified the TCR CDR3 region. One entry per CDR3 protein, called by TCRdb with MiXCR from the multiplex PCR reads. The sample includes about 590,000 distinct CDR3 sequences, approximately 14% of them seen just once. The material sequenced was blood. The receptor source for this set is a woman aged 25-40 years with Graves' hyperthyroidism.

A remark on this clonotype: Given a much more abundant clone one base away, this may be a read error. The chain carries TRBV12-3 or TRBV12-4 and TRBJ2-1; D is uncertain. This CDR3 comprises 14 residues. The V end was cut by 3 bases, the J end by 1 base, with 7 bases between. The CDR3 protein is CASSFLGSYNEQFF. The DNA for the CDR3 is TGTGCCAGCAGTTTTTTGGGTTCCTACAATGAGCAGTTCTTC.

This clonotype was counted only a few times. J is TRBJ2-7 and V is TRBV20-1; 13 bases agree with TRBD2. The V gene's germline CDR1 is DFQATT and CDR2 SNEGSKA (reference sequence). The CDR3 loop spans 16 amino acids. The junction had 8 bases not matched to a gene; V was cut back by 3 bases and J by 3 bases. As DNA, the CDR3 is TGCAGTGCTAGCCCGTATGGGACTAGCGGGGACTACGAGCAGTACTTC. Translated, it gives CSASPYGTSGDYEQYF.

This clonotype was recorded at least ten times. The chain uses TRBV18 and TRBJ2-7, with D possibly matching TRBD1 (6 bases). The CDR3 consists of 17 residues. Germline loops: CDR1 KGHSH, CDR2 LQKENI. V shed 3 bases and J shed 1 base, with 19 bases lying between them. The DNA of the CDR3 is TGTGCCAGCTCACCGCCAGGGGCTGGGGGCCTTTCCTACGAGCAGTACTTC. Its translation is CASSPPGAGGLSYEQYF.

This clonotype was observed a few times. This chain joins TRBV5-6 and TRBJ1-1; D possibly corresponds to TRBD1 (5 bases). The CDR3 covers 13 residues. Germline V gives CDR1 SGHDT, CDR2 YYEEEE. The ends were cut back, 1 base at V and 5 bases at J, with 9 bases in the middle. CDR3 region: CASSLWEGTEAFF. The CDR3 DNA follows: TGTGCCAGCAGCTTGTGGGAGGGGACTGAAGCTTTCTTT.

There are many counts of this clonotype. The gene calls are TRBV11-2 and TRBJ1-1, with 7 bases identical to TRBD1. Germline V CDR1 and CDR2: SGHAT, FQNNGV. V was clipped by 5 bases and J by 4 bases; unmatched bases: 7. This CDR3 region has 14 residues. The CDR3 loop is CASSGWSGGTEAFF. Here the CDR3 DNA reads TGTGCCAGCAGCGGGTGGTCAGGGGGCACTGAAGCTTTCTTT.

This clonotype appeared a few times. The chain uses TRBV10-1 and TRBJ1-1; D perhaps matches TRBD1 (5 bases). CDR3 size: 13 residues. Trimming shortened V by 7 bases and J by 2 bases, and 11 bases separated the two germline ends. Germline values: CDR1 WNHNN, CDR2 SYGVQD (reference sequence). CDR3 sequence: CASNRGPNTEAFF. The CDR3, as DNA: TGCGCCAGCAATCGGGGACCTAACACTGAAGCTTTCTTT.

Ten or more counts support this clonotype. The gene calls are TRBV11-3 and TRBJ2-2; D is possibly TRBD1 (5 bases). Deletions cut 5 bases from V and 4 bases from J, with 11 bases between. This CDR3 spans 14 amino acids. Germline CDR1 and CDR2: SGHNT and YENEEA. CDR3 region: CASSPLGPTGELFF. DNA of the CDR3: TGTGCCAGCAGCCCGCTGGGGCCCACCGGGGAGCTGTTTTTT.

This clonotype was counted between two and nine times. This chain uses TRBV6-1 with TRBJ2-6; 8 nucleotides align to TRBD2. The CDR3 totals 14 residues. V gave up 8 bases and J gave up 12 bases; unmatched junction bases: 12. The germline gives CDR1 MNHNS, CDR2 SASEGT. CDR3 in amino acids: CASRPDGRAPVLTF. CDR3 nucleotides: TGTGCCAGCCGACCAGACGGGAGGGCCCCCGTCCTGACTTTC.

The V and J genes are TRBV11-2 and TRBJ2-1; 11 nucleotides align to TRBD2. V dropped 5 bases and J dropped 7; count of bases not matched to a gene: 7. Germline CDR1 and CDR2: SGHAT and FQNNGV. The CDR3 totals 15 residues. DNA of the CDR3: TGTGCCAGCAGCGCTACTAGCGGGAGTCGGAATGAGCAGTTCTTC. It specifies CASSATSGSRNEQFF.

The table lists this clonotype with many counts. The chain couples TRBV27 to TRBJ1-2; D perhaps matches TRBD1 (5 bases). Trimming left V 5 bases short and J 2 bases short, with 15 bases between. The length of the CDR3 is 15 residues. The germline V gene encodes CDR1 MNHEY and CDR2 SMNVEV (reference sequence). CDR3 region: CASSPGDGLNYGYTF. The DNA of the CDR3 is TGTGCCAGCAGTCCCGGGGACGGACTGAACTATGGCTACACCTTC.

This chain connects TRBV28 to TRBJ2-1; 9 bases line up with TRBD2. V gave up 4 bases and J gave up 6 bases; unmatched junction bases: 7. From germline, CDR1 is MDHEN and CDR2 SYDVKM. The CDR3 has 15 residues. CDR3 sequence: CASSSLAGDANEQFF. CDR3 nucleotides: TGTGCCAGCAGTTCACTAGCGGGTGACGCCAATGAGCAGTTCTTC.

This clonotype was seen repeatedly, ten times or more. The chain is built from TRBV7-2 and TRBJ2-1, with 11 bases fitting TRBD2. With 6 bases clipped from V and 4 bases from J, the junction kept 11 bases outside the gene matches. This CDR3 is built from 17 residues. CDR1 is SGHTA, CDR2 FQGNSA, per germline. The chain's CDR3 is CASSWTSGTSGYNEQFF. In DNA form, the CDR3 reads TGTGCCAGCAGTTGGACTTCCGGGACTAGCGGTTACAATGAGCAGTTCTTC.

This clonotype was found a few times. Here the CDR3 DNA reads TGCGCCAGCAGCCAAGATCAGGGTCGGGACGAGCAGTACTTC. It yields the protein CASSQDQGRDEQYF. J is TRBJ2-7 and V is TRBV4-3; perhaps TRBD1 as D (5 bases). CDR3 length: 14 residues. The germline V and J ends were trimmed by 0 bases and 5 bases, with 11 bases remaining between them. Germline V gene data show CDR1 as LGHNA and CDR2 as YSLEER.

This clonotype came up many times. V and J are TRBV7-2 and TRBJ2-7; 9 bases align to TRBD2. CDR1 and CDR2 (germline): SGHTA, FQGNSA. The ends lost 5 bases at V and 4 bases at J; junction bases unmatched: 18. This CDR3 is built from 18 residues. The CDR3 sequence: CASSRSFPGLAGSYEQYF. CDR3 DNA: TGTGCCAGCAGCCGGAGTTTCCCCGGCCTAGCGGGATCATACGAGCAGTACTTC. Looking up the rest from reference TRBV7-2 and TRBJ2-7 gives the full variable domain: GAGVSQSPSNKVTEKGKDVELRCDPISGHTALYWYRQSLGQGLEFLIYFQGNSAPDKSGLPSDRFSAERTGGSVSTLTIQRTQQEDSAVYLCASSRSFPGLAGSYEQYFGPGTRLTVT.

The rearrangement uses TRBV4-3 and TRBJ2-7; D call uncertain. CDR3 length: 15 amino acids. V lost 1 base, J lost 3 bases, and 13 bases lay in between. The germline CDR1 and CDR2 sequences are LGHNA and YSLEER. Here the CDR3 DNA reads TGCGCCAGCAGCCAAGGATCAGGAAGAAGCTACGAGCAGTACTTC. Translation: CASSQGSGRSYEQYF.